This T cell receptor beta chain was retrieved from a study of blood T cell repertoires in COVID-19. The overall study: From the United States, Italy and Spain came samples of acute and convalescent COVID-19. T cells, B-cell-depleted T cells, or PBMCs supplied cDNA or gDNA.

In the study's own analysis: Estimated nucleated cell counts came from reference gene primer amplification. Sequencing used immunoSEQ multiplex PCR; TCRdb keeps in-frame clones, though not all of them. D and trimming were read from the DNA, whereas the V and J calls and clone size are those reported in that table. The table shows about 140,000 clones, with about 90% occurring only once. The V gene's germline CDR1 is MRHNA and CDR2 SNTAGT. Trimming stripped 3 bases from V and 3 bases from J, with 14 bases between. The CDR3 is 15 residues long. The sequencing sample was made of peripheral blood. The J gene is TRBJ1-2, the V gene TRBV6-4; D unclear. The origin of this receptor is a woman in her fifties or sixties with acute or convalescent COVID-19. Written as DNA, the CDR3 is TGTGCCAGCAGTGATGGCAGCACGGCGGACTATGGCTACACCTTC. Translating gives CASSDGSTADYGYTF.